This TCR beta chain was identified during a study of shared clonotypes between healthy human individuals. Looking at the study overall: The composition of the donors was two women and a few men aged 18 to 49. Study conclusions and caveats: A handful of donors showed sharing of around 5.3% of naive CD4 clonotypes. Blood was the sole source, and tissue repertoires probably differ. Against clonotypes common to all four donors, non-shared ones had lower generation probabilities.

CDR1 and CDR2 (germline): SNHLY, FYNNEI. The ends lost 8 bases at V and 5 bases at J; junction bases unmatched: 5. The CDR3 runs to 13 residues. Concerning this clone: Antigen: not known.

Measured with immunoSEQ multiplex PCR; TCRdb has only the in-frame clones, and not every one. The sample yields under 700,000 clones, 90% to 95% seen once. It was CD45RO-negative cells, positively selected for CCR7, that made up naive CD8 cells, with terminally differentiated effector memory CD45RA+ cells excluded. The V call is TRBV2, the J call TRBJ2-7; 11 nucleotides match TRBD2. The receptor's source is a young woman in good health. Specimen: naive CD8+ T cells sorted from blood. The DNA of the CDR3 is TGTGCCAGCGCCACTAGCGGGAGACACGAGCAGTACTTC. The encoded protein is CASATSGRHEQYF.